A single sample is the source of the 28 T cell receptor beta chains below, sequenced in a study of T cell responses to AZD1222 COVID-19 vaccine (dated by TCRdb to the early 2020s). Explained via the paper, the time point label denotes: baseline before first vaccination. The library was made by the immunoSEQ multiplex PCR assay. Imported from immuneACCESS, the table was reduced by TCRdb to in-frame sequences with V and J called. These copies leave out some clones; in studies compared against another copy, an unresolved V gene accounts for under half, and the cause of the remainder is not known. Recorded for this sample are 70,000 to 85,000 clones; 86% of them occurred a single time. Over 2% of the sample comes from the top ten. This material consisted of peripheral blood, taken on day 0 of AZD1222 vaccination. The receptor source for this set is an adult in good health.

The chain is built from TRBV30 and TRBJ1-6, with D unresolved. Germline V CDR1 and CDR2: GTSNPN, SVGIG (reference sequence). Trimming removed 0 bases at V and 5 bases at J, with 11 bases between. This CDR3 is 15 amino acids long. The CDR3 DNA reads as TGTGCCTGGAGTGTTCAGGCGAGGAATAATTCACCCCTCCACTTT. It is translated as CAWSVQARNNSPLHF.

The V gene is TRBV30, the J gene TRBJ1-3; D might be TRBD1 (6 bases). From germline, CDR1 is GTSNPN and CDR2 SVGIG (reference sequence). Trimming cost V 5 bases and J 4 bases, with 15 bases left between them. CDR3 length equals 14 residues. The CDR3 DNA reads as TGTGCCTGGGAAATGACAGGCTCAGGAAACACCATATATTTT. Residues: CAWEMTGSGNTIYF.

V usage is TRBV7-9 and J usage is TRBJ1-2; TRBD1 matches 9 bases. Trimming cost V 5 bases and J 4 bases; bases outside gene matches: 2. Germline loops: CDR1 SEHNR, CDR2 FQNEAQ (reference sequence). This CDR3 contains 13 residues. The CDR3 sequence is CASSMGQGYGYTF. The CDR3 DNA sequence: TGTGCCAGCAGCATGGGACAGGGCTATGGCTACACCTTC.

This clone was detected only once. CDR3 amino acids: CASSRGQGESPLHF. DNA of the CDR3: TGCGCCAGCAGCCGAGGACAGGGTGAATCACCCCTCCACTTT. The rearrangement joins TRBV5-1 to TRBJ1-6; 8 positions agree with TRBD1. Germline trimming cut 4 bases from V and 10 bases from J; bases unmatched to any gene: 7. The CDR3 loop spans 14 amino acids. From germline, CDR1 is SGHRS and CDR2 YFSETQ.

The chain employs TRBV28 and TRBJ1-2; weak D call: TRBD1 (5 bases). V lost 10 bases and J lost 4, with 22 bases in between. The CDR3 is 15 amino acids. Germline values: CDR1 MDHEN, CDR2 SYDVKM. The chain's CDR3 is CATETGTEVFYGYTF. The CDR3 DNA reads TGTGCCACAGAAACCGGGACCGAAGTTTTCTATGGCTACACCTTC.

The chain links TRBV28 to TRBJ2-6; no firm D call. CDR1 is MDHEN and CDR2 is SYDVKM in the germline V gene. V was clipped by 6 bases and J by 1 base, with 7 bases between them. CDR3 length: 14 residues. CDR3: CASRSRSGANVLTF. The CDR3 DNA reads as TGTGCCAGCAGAAGTAGGTCTGGGGCCAACGTCCTGACTTTC.

The rearrangement joins TRBV5-4 to TRBJ1-1; D is unresolved. The CDR3 totals 14 residues. The germline CDR1 and CDR2 sequences are SGHNT and YYREEE (reference sequence). The V gene lost 5 bases and the J gene lost 2 bases, with 13 bases spanning the gap. The CDR3 DNA follows: TGTGCCAGCAGTCCGACCTTGGACAACACTGAAGCTTTCTTT. It specifies CASSPTLDNTEAFF.

This clone appeared once. This chain connects TRBV3-1 (or the pseudogene TRBV3-2) to TRBJ1-1; D gene ambiguous. V gave up 1 base and J gave up 1 base, with 4 bases separating them. The CDR3 is 13 residues long. Germline V CDR1 and CDR2: LGHDT, YNNKEL (reference sequence). The CDR3 DNA sequence: TGTGCCAGCAGCCAAGTCGCGAACACTGAAGCTTTCTTT. It specifies CASSQVANTEAFF.

This clone appeared once. In the same sample, other DNA sequences code for this CDR3. V is TRBV7-3 and J is TRBJ2-1; TRBD2 is a possible D gene (6 bases). The ends were cut back, 6 bases at V and 6 bases at J, with 12 bases in the middle. Germline CDR1 and CDR2: SGHTA and FQGTGA. The CDR3 is made up of 13 amino acids. The CDR3 reads CASSPGLLNEQFF. The CDR3 nucleotides read TGTGCCAGCAGTCCAGGACTACTCAATGAGCAGTTCTTC.

The rearrangement joins TRBV6-2 or TRBV6-3 to TRBJ1-5; no definite D call. The CDR3 is 12 amino acids. Looked up from germline, CDR1 is MNHEY and CDR2 is SVGEGT. V was trimmed by 4 bases and J by 12 bases, leaving 13 bases between them. The chain's CDR3 is CASSWIGQNQHF. The CDR3 coding sequence is TGTGCCAGCAGTTGGATAGGGCAGAACCAGCATTTT.

Of note for this clone: Other nucleotide sequences from this sample produce the same CDR3. The V and J genes are TRBV9 and TRBJ2-1, with D hard to call. The CDR3 totals 17 residues. Per germline, CDR1 SGDLS and CDR2 YYNGEE. V gave up 0 bases and J gave up 0 bases, with 13 bases separating them. The CDR3 spells CASSVGGGEVSYNEQFF. CDR3 bases: TGTGCCAGCAGCGTAGGAGGCGGAGAGGTCTCCTACAATGAGCAGTTCTTC.

This chain uses TRBV19 with TRBJ1-2, with D tentatively TRBD1 (6 bases). V lost 9 bases, J lost 6 bases, and 23 bases lay in between. This CDR3 region has 15 residues. Germline CDR1 and CDR2: LNHDA and SQIVND (reference sequence). CDR3 in amino acids: CASSNRALEGDGYTF. As DNA, the CDR3 is TGTGCCAGCTCTAACAGGGCGCTCGAAGGGGATGGCTACACCTTC.

The chain has TRBV2 and TRBJ1-4, with 7 positions matching TRBD1. J gave up 6 bases and V 4 bases, and 5 bases lay outside the gene matches. CDR1 is SNHLY, CDR2 FYNNEI, per germline. The CDR3 covers 14 residues. CDR3 bases: TGTGCCAGCAGTGCCACTAGGGGGCATGAAAAACTGTTTTTT. Protein sequence: CASSATRGHEKLFF.

The chain combines TRBV13 with TRBJ1-1, with D unclear. This CDR3 has 14 amino acids. Germline V gene lookup returns CDR1 PRHDT and CDR2 FYEKMQ (reference sequence). V lost 5 bases, J lost 11 bases, and 21 bases lay in between. The CDR3 sequence: CASSPTRAAREAFF. In DNA, the CDR3 is TGTGCCAGCAGCCCGACCCGGGCAGCCCGAGAGGCTTTCTTT.

Concerning this clone itself: Other DNA variants within this sample encode the same CDR3. J is TRBJ2-3 and V is TRBV20-1, with D unclear. V was clipped by 1 base and J by 3 bases, with 2 bases between them. The CDR3 is 11 residues long. Germline-derived CDR1 and CDR2 are DFQATT and SNEGSKA (reference sequence). The CDR3 loop reads CSARGTDTQYF. The CDR3 region has the DNA TGCAGTGCTAGAGGGACAGATACGCAGTATTTT.

The chain is built from TRBV9 and TRBJ2-7; 7 nucleotides agree with TRBD1. Germline-derived CDR1 and CDR2 are SGDLS and YYNGEE. V dropped 0 bases and J dropped 3; count of bases not matched to a gene: 6. The CDR3 runs 15 residues. The CDR3 DNA reads as TGTGCCAGCAGCGTAGGTGGGACAGTGTTCTACGAGCAGTACTTC. It is translated as CASSVGGTVFYEQYF.

The rearrangement links TRBV6-1 to TRBJ2-7, with a weak D call TRBD1 (5 bases). The V and J ends lost 1 base and 7 bases respectively, with 11 bases between them. Germline V gene data show CDR1 as MNHNS and CDR2 as SASEGT. The CDR3 runs to 13 residues. The CDR3 sequence: CASSEVGVGEQYF. CDR3 coding DNA: TGTGCCAGCAGTGAAGTAGGGGTGGGGGAGCAGTACTTC.

V is TRBV5-6 and J is TRBJ2-7; the match to TRBD1 covers 8 bases. The length of the CDR3 is 14 residues. V lost 0 bases to trimming and J lost 3 bases; unmatched junction nucleotides: 2. The germline CDR1 and CDR2 sequences are SGHDT and YYEEEE. CDR3 coding DNA: TGTGCCAGCAGCTTGGCAGGGGGCTACTACGAGCAGTACTTC. Encoded protein: CASSLAGGYYEQYF.

This clone is a singleton in its sample. The chain employs TRBV9 and TRBJ2-1; 9 bases are a match to TRBD1. The CDR3 covers 14 residues. V dropped 4 bases and J dropped 4; count of bases not matched to a gene: 3. The germline gives CDR1 SGDLS, CDR2 YYNGEE. The CDR3 bases are TGTGCCAGCAGCCCGGGACAGGGTTACAATGAGCAGTTCTTC. Protein product: CASSPGQGYNEQFF.

The chain combines TRBV7-2 with TRBJ2-3; D possibly corresponds to TRBD2 (7 bases). Trimming pared 10 bases from V and 2 bases from J, leaving 19 bases between. This CDR3 is built from 15 residues. Germline V gene data show CDR1 as SGHTA and CDR2 as FQGNSA. CDR3 sequence reads: CAIPRRGGNTDTQYF. The CDR3 DNA is TGTGCCATCCCAAGGAGGGGGGGAAACACAGATACGCAGTATTTT.

The J gene is TRBJ2-1, the V gene TRBV19, with 10 nucleotides matching TRBD2. The CDR3 spans 20 residues. Germline CDR1 is LNHDA and CDR2 is SQIVND (reference sequence). The V segment lost 3 bases and the J segment 0 bases; nucleotides outside the gene matches: 14. CDR3 DNA sequence: TGTGCCAGTAGTATGGGACTAGCGACGATCCGTTGGAGCTCCTACAATGAGCAGTTCTTC. Residues: CASSMGLATIRWSSYNEQFF.

V usage is TRBV5-1 and J usage is TRBJ1-2; D might be TRBD1 (6 bases). V lost 0 bases and J 2 bases, leaving 14 bases between the germline ends. The CDR3 spans 16 residues. The germline V gene encodes CDR1 SGHRS and CDR2 YFSETQ. The CDR3 spells CASSLARTATNYGYTF. DNA of the CDR3: TGCGCCAGCAGCTTGGCACGGACAGCCACGAACTATGGCTACACCTTC.

CDR3 amino acids: CATSRDEAGTQPQHF. DNA of the CDR3: TGTGCCACCAGCAGAGATGAGGCGGGGACTCAGCCCCAGCATTTT. The rearrangement joins TRBV15 to TRBJ1-5; a weak D match, TRBD1 (5 bases). Per germline, CDR1 LNHNV and CDR2 YYDKDF (reference sequence). Trimming left V 0 bases short and J 6 bases short, with 12 bases between. The CDR3 has 15 residues.

This clone occurred once. The rearrangement uses TRBV12-5 and TRBJ1-5, with 7 bases that match TRBD1. This CDR3 is 16 amino acids long. Germline lookup yields CDR1 LGHNT and CDR2 FRNRAP. V lost 4 bases to trimming and J lost 0 bases; unmatched junction nucleotides: 6. CDR3 region: CASGSDRDNSNQPQHF. CDR3 coding DNA: TGTGCTAGTGGTTCCGACAGGGACAATAGCAATCAGCCCCAGCATTTT.

This chain joins TRBV19 and TRBJ2-5; 9 bases map to TRBD1. Per the germline V gene, CDR1 is LNHDA and CDR2 is SQIVND (reference sequence). With 3 bases clipped from V and 6 bases from J, the junction kept 2 bases outside the gene matches. The CDR3 extends over 13 amino acids. The CDR3 DNA reads as TGTGCCAGTAGTATGGACAGGGGACAGACCCAGTACTTC. Its translation is CASSMDRGQTQYF. Based on the CDR3 plus reference TRBV19 and TRBJ2-5, the full variable domain is DGGITQSPKYLFRKEGQNVTLSCEQNLNHDAMYWYRQDPGQGLRLIYYSQIVNDFQKGDIAEGYSVSREKKESFPLTVTSAQKNPTAFYLCASSMDRGQTQYFGPGTRLLVL.

V and J are TRBV28 and TRBJ1-2; D is possibly TRBD1 (6 bases). In germline, CDR1 is MDHEN, CDR2 SYDVKM. V lost 10 bases, J lost 3 bases, and 9 bases lay in between. The CDR3 sequence is 11 residues long. In DNA, the CDR3 is TGTGCCACCCAGGGGCACTATGGCTACACCTTC. The encoded protein is CATQGHYGYTF.

The chain carries TRBV5-8 and TRBJ2-7, with 14 bases matching TRBD2. CDR3 length: 15 residues. Germline CDR1 and CDR2: SGHTS and YDEGEE. V lost 6 bases to trimming and J lost 1 base; unmatched junction nucleotides: 3. This chain's CDR3 is CASTGTSGRSYEQYF. CDR3 sequence (DNA): TGTGCCAGCACCGGGACTAGCGGGAGATCCTACGAGCAGTACTTC.

V gene TRBV30 combines with J gene TRBJ2-3; D gene ambiguous. The CDR3 sequence is 12 residues long. Germline assignment: CDR1 GTSNPN and CDR2 SVGIG (reference sequence). The V and J ends lost 3 bases and 7 bases respectively, with 11 bases between them. Here the CDR3 reads CAWSEVLNTQYF. For the CDR3, the DNA is TGTGCCTGGAGCGAAGTGTTAAATACGCAGTATTTT.